This T cell receptor (beta chain) was documented in a study of blood T cell repertoires in COVID-19. The overall study: Donors in the United States, Italy and Spain gave samples during acute or convalescent COVID-19. Sample material is recorded as cDNA or gDNA derived from T cells, B-cell-depleted T cells, or PBMCs.

Per the study methods: Amplification of reference gene primers was used by the study to estimate nucleated cell counts. Profiling relied on immunoSEQ multiplex PCR, and the TCRdb table lists in-frame clones only, not all of them. V and J calls and clone size come straight from that table; D and trimming were deduced from the DNA. The repertoire holds around 130,000 clones, with around 89% as singletons. The TCR comes from a man between 65 and 79 years old with active COVID-19. The sequenced material came from peripheral blood.

CDR3 amino acids: CASRDYGTEAFF. CDR3 sequence (DNA): TGTGCCAGCCGGGACTATGGGACTGAAGCTTTCTTT. The chain uses TRBV10-3 and TRBJ1-1; a weak D match, TRBD1 (5 bases). The CDR3 is 12 amino acids. Trimming removed 10 bases at V and 5 bases at J, with 14 bases between. Germline V gene data show CDR1 as ENHRY and CDR2 as SYGVKD.